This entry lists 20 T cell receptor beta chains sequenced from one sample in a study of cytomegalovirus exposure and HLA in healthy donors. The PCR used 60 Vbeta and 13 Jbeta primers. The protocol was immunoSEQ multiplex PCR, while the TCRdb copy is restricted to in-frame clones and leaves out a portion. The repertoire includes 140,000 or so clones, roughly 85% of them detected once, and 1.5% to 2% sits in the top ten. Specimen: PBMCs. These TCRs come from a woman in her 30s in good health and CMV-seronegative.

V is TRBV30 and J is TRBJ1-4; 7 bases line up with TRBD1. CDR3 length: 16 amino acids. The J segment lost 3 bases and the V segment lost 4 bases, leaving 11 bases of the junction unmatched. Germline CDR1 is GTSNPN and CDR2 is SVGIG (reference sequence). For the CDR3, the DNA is TGTGCCTGGATGTATGGGTTGGGACAGTCTAATGAAAAACTGTTTTTT. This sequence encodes CAWMYGLGQSNEKLFF.

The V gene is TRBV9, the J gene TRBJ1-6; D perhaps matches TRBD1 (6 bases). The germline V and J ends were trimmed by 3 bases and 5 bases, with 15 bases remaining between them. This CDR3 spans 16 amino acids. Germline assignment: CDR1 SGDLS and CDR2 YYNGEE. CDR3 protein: CASSGGYRVDNSPLHF. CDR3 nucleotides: TGTGCCAGCAGCGGTGGCTACAGGGTCGATAATTCACCCCTCCACTTT.

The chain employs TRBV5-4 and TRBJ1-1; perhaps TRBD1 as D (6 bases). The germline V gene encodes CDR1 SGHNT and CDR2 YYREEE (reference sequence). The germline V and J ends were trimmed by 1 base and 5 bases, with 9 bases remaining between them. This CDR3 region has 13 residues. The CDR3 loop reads CASSLRGGTEAFF. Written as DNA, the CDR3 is TGTGCCAGCAGCTTGAGGGGGGGGACTGAAGCTTTCTTT.

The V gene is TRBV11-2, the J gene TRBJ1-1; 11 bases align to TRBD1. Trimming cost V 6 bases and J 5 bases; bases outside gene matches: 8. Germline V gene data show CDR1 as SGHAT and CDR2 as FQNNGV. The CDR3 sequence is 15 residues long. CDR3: CASRRTGGLRTEAFF. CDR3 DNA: TGTGCCAGCAGGCGGACAGGGGGCTTGAGGACTGAAGCTTTCTTT.

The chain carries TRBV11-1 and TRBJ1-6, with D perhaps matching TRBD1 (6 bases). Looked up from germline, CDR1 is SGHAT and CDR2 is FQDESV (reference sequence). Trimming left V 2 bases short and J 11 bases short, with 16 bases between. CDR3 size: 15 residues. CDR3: CASSLTDRSRAPLHF. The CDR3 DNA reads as TGTGCCAGCAGCTTAACCGACAGGTCACGGGCACCCCTCCACTTT.

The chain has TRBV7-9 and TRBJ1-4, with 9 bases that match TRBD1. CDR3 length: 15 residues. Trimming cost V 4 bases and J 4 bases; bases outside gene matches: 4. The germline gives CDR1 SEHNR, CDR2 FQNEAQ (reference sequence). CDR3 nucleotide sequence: TGTGCCAGCAGCTCAACAGGGGGCTTTAATGAAAAACTGTTTTTT. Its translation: CASSSTGGFNEKLFF. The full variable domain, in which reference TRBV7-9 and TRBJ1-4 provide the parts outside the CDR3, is DTGVSQNPRHKITKRGQNVTFRCDPISEHNRLYWYRQTLGQGPEFLTYFQNEAQLEKSRLLSDRFSAERPKGSFSTLEIQRTEQGDSAMYLCASSSTGGFNEKLFFGSGTQLSVL.

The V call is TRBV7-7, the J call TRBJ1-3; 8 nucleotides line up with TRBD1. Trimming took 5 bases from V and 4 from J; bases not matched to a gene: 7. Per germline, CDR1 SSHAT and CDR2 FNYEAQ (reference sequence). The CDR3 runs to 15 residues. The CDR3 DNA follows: TGTGCCAGCAGCCAAGGACAGGGACTGGGAAACACCATATATTTT. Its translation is CASSQGQGLGNTIYF.

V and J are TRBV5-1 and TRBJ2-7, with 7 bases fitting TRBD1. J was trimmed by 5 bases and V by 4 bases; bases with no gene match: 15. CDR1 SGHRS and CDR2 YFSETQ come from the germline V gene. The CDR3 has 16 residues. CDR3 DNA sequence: TGCGCCAGCAGCCAAAAATATCGGGACAGAGGACACGAGCAGTACTTC. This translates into CASSQKYRDRGHEQYF.

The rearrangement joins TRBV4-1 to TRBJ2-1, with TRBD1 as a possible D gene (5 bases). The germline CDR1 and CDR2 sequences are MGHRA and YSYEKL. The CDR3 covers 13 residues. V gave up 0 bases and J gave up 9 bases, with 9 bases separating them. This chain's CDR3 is CASSQDHQGEQFF. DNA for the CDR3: TGCGCCAGCAGCCAAGATCACCAGGGTGAGCAGTTCTTC.

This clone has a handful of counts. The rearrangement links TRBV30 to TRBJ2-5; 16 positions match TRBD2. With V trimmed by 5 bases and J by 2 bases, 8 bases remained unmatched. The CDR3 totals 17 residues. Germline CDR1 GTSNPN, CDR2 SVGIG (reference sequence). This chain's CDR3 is CAWEGGTSGGGQETQYF. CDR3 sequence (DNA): TGTGCCTGGGAGGGCGGGACTAGCGGGGGGGGACAAGAGACCCAGTACTTC.

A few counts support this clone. The CDR3 spells CASSEWQQGTGYTF. DNA for the CDR3: TGTGCCAGCAGTGAATGGCAACAGGGGACAGGCTACACCTTC. This chain uses TRBV25-1 with TRBJ1-2; 7 bases agree with TRBD1. This CDR3 contains 14 residues. Unmatched junction bases numbered 7, after V lost 1 base and J lost 8 bases. Per the germline V gene, CDR1 is MGHDK and CDR2 is SYGVNS.

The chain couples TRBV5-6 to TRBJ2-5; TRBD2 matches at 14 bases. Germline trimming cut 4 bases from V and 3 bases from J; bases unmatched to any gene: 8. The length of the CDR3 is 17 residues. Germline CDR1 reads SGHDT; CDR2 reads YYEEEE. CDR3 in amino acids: CASSLEPGLAGEETQYF. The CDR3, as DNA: TGTGCCAGCAGCCTGGAACCGGGACTAGCGGGGGAAGAGACCCAGTACTTC.

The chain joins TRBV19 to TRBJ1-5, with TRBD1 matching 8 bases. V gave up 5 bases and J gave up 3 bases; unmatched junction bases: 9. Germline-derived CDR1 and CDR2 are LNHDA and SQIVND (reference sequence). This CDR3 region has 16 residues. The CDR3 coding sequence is TGTGCCAGTAGTTCCCGGGACAGGACTTTCAATCAGCCCCAGCATTTT. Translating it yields CASSSRDRTFNQPQHF.

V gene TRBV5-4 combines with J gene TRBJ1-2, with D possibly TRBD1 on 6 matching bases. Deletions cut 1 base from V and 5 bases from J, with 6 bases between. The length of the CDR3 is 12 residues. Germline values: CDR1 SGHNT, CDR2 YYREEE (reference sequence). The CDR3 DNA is TGTGCCAGCAGCTTGAGGGGGTATGGCTACACCTTC. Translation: CASSLRGYGYTF.

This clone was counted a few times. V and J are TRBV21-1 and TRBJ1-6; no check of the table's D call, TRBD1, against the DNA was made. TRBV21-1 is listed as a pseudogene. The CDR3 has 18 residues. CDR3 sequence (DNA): TGTGCCAGCAGCGCCCTCAGGGGACAGGGACCCTATAATTCACCCCTCCACTTT. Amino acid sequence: CASSALRGQGPYNSPLHF.

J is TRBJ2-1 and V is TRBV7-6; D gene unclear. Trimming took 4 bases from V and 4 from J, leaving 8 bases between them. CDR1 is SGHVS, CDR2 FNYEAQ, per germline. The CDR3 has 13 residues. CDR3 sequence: CASSSQPYNEQFF. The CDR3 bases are TGTGCCAGCAGCTCACAGCCTTACAATGAGCAGTTCTTC.

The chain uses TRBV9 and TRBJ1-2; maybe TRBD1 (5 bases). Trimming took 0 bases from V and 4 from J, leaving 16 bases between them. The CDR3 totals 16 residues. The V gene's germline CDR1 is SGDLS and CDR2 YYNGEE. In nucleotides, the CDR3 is TGTGCCAGCAGCGTAGACCCTCGGGGCGGGGGCTATGGCTACACCTTC. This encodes CASSVDPRGGGYGYTF.

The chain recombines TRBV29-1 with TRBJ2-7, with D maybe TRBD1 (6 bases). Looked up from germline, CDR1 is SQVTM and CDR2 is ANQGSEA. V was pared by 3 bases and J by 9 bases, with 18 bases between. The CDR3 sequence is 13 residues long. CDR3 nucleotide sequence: TGCAGCGTTGAGACTGGGCAGGGGTCCGGGCAGTACTTC. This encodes CSVETGQGSGQYF.

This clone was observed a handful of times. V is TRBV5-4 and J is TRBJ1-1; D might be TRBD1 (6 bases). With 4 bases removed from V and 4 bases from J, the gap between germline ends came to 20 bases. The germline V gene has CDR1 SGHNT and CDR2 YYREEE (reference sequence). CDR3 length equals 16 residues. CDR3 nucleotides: TGTGCCAGCAGCCCTCCTACGGGGGGCGAGGGCACTGAAGCTTTCTTT. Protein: CASSPPTGGEGTEAFF.

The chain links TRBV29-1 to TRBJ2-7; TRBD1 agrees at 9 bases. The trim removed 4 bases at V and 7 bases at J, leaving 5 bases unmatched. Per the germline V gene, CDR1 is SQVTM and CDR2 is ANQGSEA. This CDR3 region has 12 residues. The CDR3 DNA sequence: TGCAGCGTTGTGAGGACAGGGGAGGAGCAGTACTTC. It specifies CSVVRTGEEQYF.